These 20 T cell receptor beta chains came from one sample sequenced in a study of blood T cells in healthy people across ages. It was with a sample-barcoded 5' primer and a J-beta primer mix that a second PCR of roughly 7 to 12 cycles was run. In TCRdb, the 5' RACE reads were re-called with MiXCR into one record per CDR3 protein. The sample lists 1.5 million to 2 million distinct CDR3 sequences, 49% seen once, with approximately 2.1% in the top ten. The sample taken for sequencing was blood. The source of these receptors is a woman in her forties in good health.

About this clonotype itself: Since a much larger clone is just one base distant, this may be a read error. The rearrangement uses TRBV5-1 and TRBJ2-5, with 8 nucleotides matching TRBD1. The trim removed 3 bases at V and 2 bases at J, leaving 6 bases unmatched. Per the germline V gene, CDR1 is SGHRS and CDR2 is YFSETQ. This CDR3 is 15 amino acids long. CDR3 loop: CASSWGDRGQETQYF. CDR3 nucleotides: TGCGCCAGCAGCTGGGGCGACAGGGGTCAAGAGACCCAGTACTTC.

The rearrangement joins TRBV5-1 to TRBJ1-1, with D perhaps TRBD1 (6 bases). Trimming took 3 bases from V and 0 from J, leaving 9 bases between them. The CDR3 consists of 14 residues. Germline V gene data show CDR1 as SGHRS and CDR2 as YFSETQ. The CDR3 loop reads CASSWGAVNTEAFF. The CDR3 region has the DNA TGCGCCAGCAGCTGGGGGGCGGTGAACACTGAAGCTTTCTTT. Supplemented by reference TRBV5-1 and TRBJ1-1, the full variable domain reads KAGVTQTPRYLIKTRGQQVTLSCSPISGHRSVSWYQQTPGQGLQFLFEYFSETQRNKGNFPGRFSGRQFSNSRSEMNVSTLELGDSALYLCASSWGAVNTEAFFGQGTRLTVV.

The gene calls are TRBV21-1 and TRBJ2-7; the table's D gene call, TRBD1, was not cross checked with the DNA. TRBV21-1 is termed a pseudogene. This CDR3 comprises 15 residues. CDR3 amino acids: CPSSSCRGQGDEQYF. In nucleotides, the CDR3 is TGTCCCAGCAGCAGCTGCCGGGGACAGGGTGACGAGCAGTACTTC.

In DNA form, the CDR3 reads TGTGCCAGCAGCTTAGGTTCGGGGATGGGTACGACCCAGTACTTC. Its translation: CASSLGSGMGTTQYF. The chain has TRBV11-2 and TRBJ2-7; perhaps TRBD2 as D (5 bases). Matching the DNA end better, TRBJ2-5 makes the J call doubtful. Germline values: CDR1 SGHAT, CDR2 FQNNGV. The CDR3 extends over 15 amino acids.

This clonotype was seen a few times. V and J are TRBV6-2 or TRBV6-3 and TRBJ1-1; unclear D gene. This CDR3 is built from 14 residues. Germline-derived CDR1 and CDR2 are MNHEY and SVGEGT. V gave up 5 bases and J gave up 1 base, with 11 bases separating them. This chain's CDR3 is CASSDRAANTEAFF. The CDR3 nucleotides read TGTGCCAGCAGTGACCGGGCTGCGAACACTGAAGCTTTCTTT.

This chain links TRBV10-3 with TRBJ1-2, with D perhaps TRBD1 (5 bases). Germline CDR1 and CDR2: ENHRY and SYGVKD. V gave up 4 bases and J gave up 4 bases, with 10 bases separating them. The CDR3 contains 13 residues. For the CDR3, the DNA is TGTGCCATCAGTGGGACATTGAGCTATGGCTACACCTTC. This sequence encodes CAISGTLSYGYTF.

The J gene is TRBJ2-3, the V gene TRBV28; 10 nucleotides align to TRBD2. The CDR3 runs to 14 residues. V lost 11 bases and J lost 2; bases outside the gene matches: 7. Per germline, CDR1 MDHEN and CDR2 SYDVKM. CDR3 sequence (DNA): TGTGCCGGGTCGAGCGGGGGGGTCACAGATACGCAGTATTTT. It codes for CAGSSGGVTDTQYF.

This clonotype has only a few counts. CDR3 sequence: CAISELGLNEQFF. The DNA of the CDR3 is TGTGCCATCAGTGAGTTGGGACTCAATGAGCAGTTCTTC. J is TRBJ2-1 and V is TRBV10-3; weak D call: TRBD2 (6 bases). Germline V gives CDR1 ENHRY, CDR2 SYGVKD. The CDR3 has 13 amino acids. Trimming left V 1 base short and J 6 bases short, with 7 bases between.

The genes are TRBV24-1 and TRBJ2-1, with no clear D. Germline CDR1 and CDR2: KGHDR and SFDVKD. V was trimmed by 4 bases and J by 6 bases, leaving 12 bases between them. The CDR3 extends over 14 amino acids. The CDR3: CATSEPFGTNEQFF. For the CDR3, the DNA is TGTGCCACCAGTGAGCCGTTCGGCACCAATGAGCAGTTCTTC.

The chain joins TRBV9 to TRBJ2-5; a possible D gene is TRBD2 (5 bases). The germline V gene encodes CDR1 SGDLS and CDR2 YYNGEE. The V and J ends lost 0 bases and 5 bases respectively, with 11 bases between them. The CDR3 loop spans 14 amino acids. This CDR3 reads CASSVAVGVETQYF. The CDR3 coding sequence is TGTGCCAGCAGCGTAGCAGTCGGGGTTGAGACCCAGTACTTC.

The gene calls are TRBV4-2 and TRBJ1-4; 8 bases are a match to TRBD1. CDR1 is LGHNA, CDR2 YNFKEQ, per germline. The J segment lost 3 bases and the V segment lost 4 bases, leaving 4 bases of the junction unmatched. The CDR3 spans 15 residues. The CDR3, as DNA: TGTGCCAGCAGCCGCGGACAGGGCCCTAATGAAAAACTGTTTTTT. Protein: CASSRGQGPNEKLFF.

This clonotype was seen more than once but under ten times. The chain couples TRBV7-9 to TRBJ2-3; 8 nucleotides match TRBD1. Germline CDR1 and CDR2: SEHNR and FQNEAQ (reference sequence). The V gene end was trimmed by 5 bases and the J gene end by 2 bases; junction bases not matched to a gene: 3. The CDR3 is 14 amino acids. CDR3 coding DNA: TGTGCCAGCAGCACAGGGGGAAACACAGATACGCAGTATTTT. Protein product: CASSTGGNTDTQYF.

There are many counts of this clonotype. The rearrangement links TRBV7-9 to TRBJ2-5, with D uncertain. The CDR3 totals 13 residues. The V end was cut by 1 base, the J end by 5 bases, with 8 bases between. Germline CDR1 is SEHNR and CDR2 is FQNEAQ (reference sequence). This chain's CDR3 is CASSLVGPETQYF. CDR3 nucleotides: TGTGCCAGCAGCTTAGTGGGCCCCGAGACCCAGTACTTC.

This clonotype has only a few counts. This rearrangement joins TRBV4-3 to TRBJ2-7; the D is unclear. Trimming shortened V by 4 bases and J by 3 bases, and 10 bases separated the two germline ends. The CDR3 covers 13 residues. Germline CDR1 LGHNA, CDR2 YSLEER. The CDR3 sequence: CASSPWLRYEQYF. The CDR3 DNA follows: TGCGCCAGCAGCCCGTGGCTGCGCTACGAGCAGTACTTC.

DNA for the CDR3: TGTGCCAGCAGTAGTGCGGACTACTACGAGCAGTACTTC. Protein product: CASSSADYYEQYF. This sequence joins TRBV12-3 or TRBV12-4 and TRBJ2-7; D may be TRBD2 (6 bases). V was clipped by 5 bases and J by 3 bases, with 11 bases between them. This CDR3 is built from 13 residues.

J is TRBJ2-3 and V is TRBV24-1; 8 bases are a match to TRBD2. CDR1 and CDR2 from the germline V gene are KGHDR and SFDVKD. V shed 10 bases and J 3 bases; nucleotides not matched to a gene: 5. The CDR3 is made up of 13 amino acids. The CDR3 sequence: CATAGGGTDTQYF. CDR3 sequence (DNA): TGTGCCACTGCGGGGGGCGGGACAGATACGCAGTATTTT.

This clonotype occurred a few times. This sequence joins TRBV27 and TRBJ2-3, with 10 bases aligning to TRBD2. Germline CDR1 MNHEY, CDR2 SMNVEV (reference sequence). V was pared by 3 bases and J by 7 bases, with 10 bases of the junction left unmatched. This CDR3 is built from 16 residues. CDR3 bases: TGTGCCAGCAGTTTCCAGATAGCGGGGGGCGGGAATACGCAGTATTTT. Protein sequence: CASSFQIAGGGNTQYF.

This chain uses TRBV11-3 with TRBJ2-5, with TRBD1 matching over 9 bases. The J segment lost 11 bases and the V segment lost 5 bases, leaving 15 bases of the junction unmatched. Germline CDR1 reads SGHNT; CDR2 reads YENEEA. This CDR3 has 15 amino acids. CDR3 nucleotides: TGTGCCAGCAGCCACGCCGGGACAGGGAAAAATGAGCAGTACTTC. This sequence encodes CASSHAGTGKNEQYF.

V is TRBV28 and J is TRBJ2-5; unclear D gene. Trimming shortened V by 6 bases and J by 2 bases, and 22 bases separated the two germline ends. Germline V gives CDR1 MDHEN, CDR2 SYDVKM. There are 17 residues in the CDR3. DNA of the CDR3: TGTGCCAGCAGCCCTCACACGTCGAGGTTTGTACAAGAGACCCAGTACTTC. It translates to CASSPHTSRFVQETQYF.

In regard to this clonotype: A junction end diverges from the germline sequence, so it may reflect a read error. This sequence joins TRBV9 and TRBJ2-5; tentatively, D is TRBD2 (6 bases). CDR3 size: 14 residues. Germline CDR1 is SGDLS and CDR2 is YYNGEE. For the CDR3, the DNA is TGTGCCAGCAGTGTAGACACTACCGGGGGGACCCAGTACTTC. Translating it yields CASSVDTTGGTQYF.